This T cell receptor beta chain was recorded in a study of molecular identifiers for immune sequencing clone quantification. Using its own MiXCR run on the PCR reads, TCRdb lists one record per CDR3 protein. Seen here are about 500,000 distinct CDR3 sequences, around 25% observed once, and the top ten hold about 0.75%. This clonotype was seen a few times. This CDR3 spans 15 amino acids. CDR1 MGHRA and CDR2 YSYEKL come from the germline V gene. V lost 1 base and J 2 bases, leaving 11 bases between the germline ends. Input material: naive CD8+ T cells from blood, with Jurkat cell RNA spiked in. The sample's subset: FACS-sorted CD8+CD4-CCR7+CD45RA+ naive T cells. The chain employs TRBV4-1 and TRBJ1-1; no clear D. The origin of this receptor is a human donor in good health. Some libraries in this study had Jurkat cell RNA spiked in. The CDR3 reads CASSQAITANTEAFF. CDR3 coding DNA: TGCGCCAGCAGCCAAGCGATCACAGCAAACACTGAAGCTTTCTTT.